This T cell receptor (beta chain) came from a study of OX40 agonist ivuxolimab in advanced cancers. On the study more broadly: Age averaged about 62 years (range roughly 23 to 79), and around 78% were male. It was permissible to have had prior anti-PD-1, anti-PD-L1 or anti-CTLA-4 therapy, and around 43% had some.

Sequencing was performed with immunoSEQ multiplex PCR; in TCRdb, only in-frame clones are kept and a portion is missing. The data show roughly 45,000 clones, around 90% seen once. Germline V gene data show CDR1 as MNHNS and CDR2 as SASEGT. CDR3 length: 15 residues. Trimming stripped 3 bases from V and 0 bases from J, with 12 bases between. Regarding this clone: What it binds is not known.

General observations from the study: The antigen specificity of the peripheral T cells (those that were expanded) was not determined. By week 6 at 0.1 to 3.0 mg/kg, blood CD4+ and CD8+ T cells had expanded clonally.

Here the sequenced sample was CD4+ or CD8+ T cells sorted from blood, taken in a trial of the OX40 agonist ivuxolimab. This receptor was identified in an adult with an advanced solid tumor such as melanoma, head and neck, liver or kidney cancer. The chain recombines TRBV6-1 with TRBJ2-7, with D unresolved. The chain's CDR3 is CASSEWHVSSYEQYF. CDR3 nucleotide sequence: TGTGCCAGCAGTGAGTGGCACGTAAGCTCCTACGAGCAGTACTTC.